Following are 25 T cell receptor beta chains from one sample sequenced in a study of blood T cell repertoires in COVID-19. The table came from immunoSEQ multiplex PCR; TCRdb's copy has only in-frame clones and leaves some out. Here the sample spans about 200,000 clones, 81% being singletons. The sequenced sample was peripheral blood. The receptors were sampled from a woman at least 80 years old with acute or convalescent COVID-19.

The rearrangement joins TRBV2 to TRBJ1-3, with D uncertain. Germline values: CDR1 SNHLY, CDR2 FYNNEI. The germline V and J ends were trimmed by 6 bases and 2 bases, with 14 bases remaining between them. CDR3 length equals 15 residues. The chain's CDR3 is CASRETGGTGNTIYF. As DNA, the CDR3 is TGTGCCAGCAGGGAAACTGGCGGGACTGGAAACACCATATATTTT. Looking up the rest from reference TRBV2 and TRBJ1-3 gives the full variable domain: EPEVTQTPSHQVTQMGQEVILRCVPISNHLYFYWYRQILGQKVEFLVSFYNNEISEKSEIFDDQFSVERPDGSNFTLKIRSTKLEDSAMYFCASRETGGTGNTIYFGEGSWLTVV.

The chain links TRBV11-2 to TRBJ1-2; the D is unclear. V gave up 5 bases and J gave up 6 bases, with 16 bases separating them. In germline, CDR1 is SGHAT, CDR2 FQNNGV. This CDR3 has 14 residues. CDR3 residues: CASSRRGLGNGYTF. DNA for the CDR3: TGTGCCAGCAGCCGCCGTGGACTGGGTAATGGCTACACCTTC.

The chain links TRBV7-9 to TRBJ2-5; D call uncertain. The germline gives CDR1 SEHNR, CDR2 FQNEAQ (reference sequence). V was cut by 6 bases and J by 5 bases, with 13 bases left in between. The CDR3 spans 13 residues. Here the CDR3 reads CASSIFAEETQYF. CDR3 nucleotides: TGTGCCAGCAGTATATTTGCGGAGGAGACCCAGTACTTC.

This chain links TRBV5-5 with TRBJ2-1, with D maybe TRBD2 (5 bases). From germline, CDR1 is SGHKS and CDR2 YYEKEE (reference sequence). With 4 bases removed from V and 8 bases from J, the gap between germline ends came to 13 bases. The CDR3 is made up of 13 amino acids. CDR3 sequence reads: CASSTRGPDEQFF. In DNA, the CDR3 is TGTGCCAGCAGCACCCGGGGTCCCGATGAGCAGTTCTTC.

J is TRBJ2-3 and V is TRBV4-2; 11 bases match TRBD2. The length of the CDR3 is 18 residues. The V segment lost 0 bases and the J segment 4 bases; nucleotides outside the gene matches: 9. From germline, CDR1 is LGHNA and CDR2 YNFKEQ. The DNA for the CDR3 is TGTGCCAGCAGCCAAGACCCTGAGGGACTAGCGGCGTCAGATACGCAGTATTTT. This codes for CASSQDPEGLAASDTQYF.

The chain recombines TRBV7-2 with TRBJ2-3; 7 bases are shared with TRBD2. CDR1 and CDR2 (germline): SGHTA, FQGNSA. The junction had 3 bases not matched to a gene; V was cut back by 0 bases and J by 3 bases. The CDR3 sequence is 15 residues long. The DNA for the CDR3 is TGTGCCAGCAGCTTAGCTTCCGGGAGGACAGATACGCAGTATTTT. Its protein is CASSLASGRTDTQYF.

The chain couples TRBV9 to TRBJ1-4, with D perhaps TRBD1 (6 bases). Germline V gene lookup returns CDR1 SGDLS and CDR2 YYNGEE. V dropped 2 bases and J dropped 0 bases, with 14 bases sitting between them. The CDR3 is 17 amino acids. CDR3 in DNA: TGTGCCAGCAGCGTGGGAGAAGGACAGCCAACTAATGAAAAACTGTTTTTT. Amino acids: CASSVGEGQPTNEKLFF.

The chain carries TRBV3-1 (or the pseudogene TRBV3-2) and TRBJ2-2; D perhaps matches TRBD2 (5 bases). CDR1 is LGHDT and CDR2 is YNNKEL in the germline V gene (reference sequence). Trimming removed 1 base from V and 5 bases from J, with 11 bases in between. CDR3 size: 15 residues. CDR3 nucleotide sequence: TGTGCCAGCAGCCAAGCCGATTCGGGGACCGGGGAGCTGTTTTTT. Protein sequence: CASSQADSGTGELFF.

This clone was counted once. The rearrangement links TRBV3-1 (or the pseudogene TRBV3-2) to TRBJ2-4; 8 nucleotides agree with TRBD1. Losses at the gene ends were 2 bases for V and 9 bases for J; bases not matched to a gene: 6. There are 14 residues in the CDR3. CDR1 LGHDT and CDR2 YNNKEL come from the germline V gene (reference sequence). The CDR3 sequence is CASSQQGARSIQYF. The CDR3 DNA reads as TGTGCCAGCAGCCAACAGGGGGCTAGGAGCATTCAGTACTTC.

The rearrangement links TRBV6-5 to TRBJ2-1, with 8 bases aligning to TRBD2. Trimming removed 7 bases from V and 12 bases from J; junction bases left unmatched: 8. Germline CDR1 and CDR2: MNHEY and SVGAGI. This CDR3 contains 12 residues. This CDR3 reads CASTSPTSAQFF. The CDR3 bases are TGTGCCAGCACCTCCCCGACTAGCGCGCAGTTCTTC.

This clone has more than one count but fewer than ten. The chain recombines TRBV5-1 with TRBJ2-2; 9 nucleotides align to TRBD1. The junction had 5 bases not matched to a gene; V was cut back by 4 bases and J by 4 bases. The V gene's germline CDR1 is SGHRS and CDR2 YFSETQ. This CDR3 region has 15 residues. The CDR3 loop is CASSKDRGSTGELFF. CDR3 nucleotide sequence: TGCGCCAGCAGCAAGGACAGGGGAAGCACCGGGGAGCTGTTTTTT.

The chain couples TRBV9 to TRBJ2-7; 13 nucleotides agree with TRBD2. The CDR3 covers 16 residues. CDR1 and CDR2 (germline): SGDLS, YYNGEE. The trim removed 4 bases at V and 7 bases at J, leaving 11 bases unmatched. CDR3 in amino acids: CASSPQTSGGAREQYF. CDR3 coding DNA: TGTGCCAGCAGCCCTCAAACTAGCGGGGGGGCGCGGGAGCAGTACTTC. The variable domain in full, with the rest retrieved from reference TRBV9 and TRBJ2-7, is DSGVTQTPKHLITATGQRVTLRCSPRSGDLSVYWYQQSLDQGLQFLIQYYNGEERAKGNILERFSAQQFPDLHSELNLSSLELGDSALYFCASSPQTSGGAREQYFGPGTRLTVT.

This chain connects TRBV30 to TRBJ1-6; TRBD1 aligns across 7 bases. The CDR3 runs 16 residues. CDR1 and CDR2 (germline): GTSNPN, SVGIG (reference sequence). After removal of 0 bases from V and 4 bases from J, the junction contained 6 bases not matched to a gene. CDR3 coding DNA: TGTGCCTGGAGTGTACCGGGACAGCTTTATAATTCACCCCTCCACTTT. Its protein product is CAWSVPGQLYNSPLHF.

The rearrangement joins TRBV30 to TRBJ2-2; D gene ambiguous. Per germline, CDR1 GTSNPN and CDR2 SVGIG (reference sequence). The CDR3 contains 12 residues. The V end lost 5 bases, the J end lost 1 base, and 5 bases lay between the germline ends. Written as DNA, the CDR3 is TGTGCCTGGGGCAAGAACACCGGGGAGCTGTTTTTT. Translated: CAWGKNTGELFF.

The CDR3 reads CATSPNGGRYEQYF. The CDR3 region has the DNA TGTGCCACCAGCCCAAACGGGGGGCGGTACGAGCAGTACTTC. This sequence joins TRBV24-1 and TRBJ2-7; possibly TRBD2 for D (7 bases). The V end was cut by 7 bases, the J end by 4 bases, with 16 bases between. Germline lookup yields CDR1 KGHDR and CDR2 SFDVKD. CDR3 length: 14 amino acids.

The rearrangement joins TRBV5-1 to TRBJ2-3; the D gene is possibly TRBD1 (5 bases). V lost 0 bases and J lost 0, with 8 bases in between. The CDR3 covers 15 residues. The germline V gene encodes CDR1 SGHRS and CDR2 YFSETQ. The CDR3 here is CASSLGQTSTDTQYF. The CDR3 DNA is TGCGCCAGCAGCTTGGGACAGACTAGCACAGATACGCAGTATTTT.

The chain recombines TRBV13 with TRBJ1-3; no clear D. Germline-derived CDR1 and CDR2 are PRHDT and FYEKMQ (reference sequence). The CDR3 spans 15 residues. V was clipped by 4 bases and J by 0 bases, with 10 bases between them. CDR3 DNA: TGTGCCAGCAGCTCAGGAATCCTCTCTGGAAACACCATATATTTT. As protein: CASSSGILSGNTIYF. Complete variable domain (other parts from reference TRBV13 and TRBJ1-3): AAGVIQSPRHLIKEKRETATLKCYPIPRHDTVYWYQQGPGQDPQFLISFYEKMQSDKGSIPDRFSAQQFSDYHSELNMSSLELGDSALYFCASSSGILSGNTIYFGEGSWLTVV.

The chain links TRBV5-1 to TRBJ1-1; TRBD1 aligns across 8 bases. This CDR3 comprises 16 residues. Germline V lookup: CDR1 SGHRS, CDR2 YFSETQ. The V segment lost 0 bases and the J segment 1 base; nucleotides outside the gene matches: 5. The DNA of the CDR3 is TGCGCCAGCAGCTTGGACCTCGGACAGGGGAACACTGAAGCTTTCTTT. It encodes CASSLDLGQGNTEAFF. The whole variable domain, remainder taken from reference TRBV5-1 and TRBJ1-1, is KAGVTQTPRYLIKTRGQQVTLSCSPISGHRSVSWYQQTPGQGLQFLFEYFSETQRNKGNFPGRFSGRQFSNSRSEMNVSTLELGDSALYLCASSLDLGQGNTEAFFGQGTRLTVV.

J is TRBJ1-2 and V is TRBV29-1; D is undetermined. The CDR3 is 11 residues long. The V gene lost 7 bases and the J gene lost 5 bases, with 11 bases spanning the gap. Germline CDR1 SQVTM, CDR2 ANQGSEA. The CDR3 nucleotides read TGCAGCGCCGCCACCACTTATGGCTACACCTTC. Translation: CSAATTYGYTF.

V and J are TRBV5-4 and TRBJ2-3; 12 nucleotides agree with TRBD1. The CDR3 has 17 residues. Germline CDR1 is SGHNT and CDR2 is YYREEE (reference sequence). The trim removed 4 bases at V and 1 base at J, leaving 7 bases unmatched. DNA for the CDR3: TGTGCCAGCAGCCCCCGGGACAGGGGGCTGGGCACAGATACGCAGTATTTT. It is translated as CASSPRDRGLGTDTQYF.

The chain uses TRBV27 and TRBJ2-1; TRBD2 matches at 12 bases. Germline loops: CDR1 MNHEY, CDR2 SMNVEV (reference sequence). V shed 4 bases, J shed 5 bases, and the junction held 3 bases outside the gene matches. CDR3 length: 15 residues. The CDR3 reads CASSSGLAGHNEQFF. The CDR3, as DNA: TGTGCCAGCAGTTCAGGACTAGCGGGACACAATGAGCAGTTCTTC.

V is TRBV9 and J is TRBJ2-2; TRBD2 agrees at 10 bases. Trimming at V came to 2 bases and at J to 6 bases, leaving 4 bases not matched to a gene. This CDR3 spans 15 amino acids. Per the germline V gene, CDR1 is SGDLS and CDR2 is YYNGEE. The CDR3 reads CASSVLAGASGELFF. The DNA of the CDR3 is TGTGCCAGCAGCGTCCTAGCGGGAGCGTCCGGGGAGCTGTTTTTT.

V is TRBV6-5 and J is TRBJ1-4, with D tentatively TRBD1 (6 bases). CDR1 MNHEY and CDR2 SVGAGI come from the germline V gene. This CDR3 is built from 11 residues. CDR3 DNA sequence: TGTGTTACAGGGCTTAATGAAAAACTGTTTTTT. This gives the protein CVTGLNEKLFF.

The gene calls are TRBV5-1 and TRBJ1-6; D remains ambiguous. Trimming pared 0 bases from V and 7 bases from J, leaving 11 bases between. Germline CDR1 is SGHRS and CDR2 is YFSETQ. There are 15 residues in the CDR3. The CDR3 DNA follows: TGCGCCAGCAGCTTGGTCACAGTTGGGAATTCACCCCTCCACTTT. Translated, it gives CASSLVTVGNSPLHF.

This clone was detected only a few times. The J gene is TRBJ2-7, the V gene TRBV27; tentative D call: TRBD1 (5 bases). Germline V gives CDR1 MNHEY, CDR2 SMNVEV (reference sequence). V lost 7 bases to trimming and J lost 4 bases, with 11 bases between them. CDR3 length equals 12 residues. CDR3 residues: CASTLDSYEQYF. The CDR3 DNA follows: TGTGCCAGCACCCTAGACAGTTACGAGCAGTACTTC.